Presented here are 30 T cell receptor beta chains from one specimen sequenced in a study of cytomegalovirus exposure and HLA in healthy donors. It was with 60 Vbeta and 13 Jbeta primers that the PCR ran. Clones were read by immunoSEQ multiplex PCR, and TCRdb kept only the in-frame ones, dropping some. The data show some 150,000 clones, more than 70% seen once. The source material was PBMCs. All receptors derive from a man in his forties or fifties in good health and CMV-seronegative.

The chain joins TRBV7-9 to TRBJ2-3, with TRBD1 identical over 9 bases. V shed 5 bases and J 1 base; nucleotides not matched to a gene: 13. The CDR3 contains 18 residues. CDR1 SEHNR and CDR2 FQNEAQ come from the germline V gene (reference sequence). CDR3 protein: CASSRDRGTLIRTDTQYF. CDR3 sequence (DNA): TGTGCCAGCAGCAGAGACAGGGGGACCCTGATTCGCACAGATACGCAGTATTTT.

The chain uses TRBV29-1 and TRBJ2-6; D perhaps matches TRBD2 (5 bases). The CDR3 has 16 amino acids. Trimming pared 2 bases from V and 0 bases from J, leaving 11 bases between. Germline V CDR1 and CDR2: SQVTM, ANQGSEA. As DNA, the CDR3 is TGCAGCGTTGAAACGGACTTGAACTCTGGGGCCAACGTCCTGACTTTC. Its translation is CSVETDLNSGANVLTF.

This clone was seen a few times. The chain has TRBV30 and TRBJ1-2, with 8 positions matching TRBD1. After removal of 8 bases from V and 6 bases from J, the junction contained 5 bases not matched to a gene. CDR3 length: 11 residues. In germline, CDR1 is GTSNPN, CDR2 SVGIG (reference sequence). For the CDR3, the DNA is TGTGCCGGACAGGGTACGAATGGCTACACCTTC. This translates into CAGQGTNGYTF.

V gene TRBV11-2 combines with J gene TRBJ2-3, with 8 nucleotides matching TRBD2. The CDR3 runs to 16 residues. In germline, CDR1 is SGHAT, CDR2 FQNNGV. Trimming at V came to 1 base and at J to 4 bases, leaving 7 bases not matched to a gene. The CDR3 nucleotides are TGTGCCAGCAGCTTAGTGACGGGGGGGGGCCCAGATACGCAGTATTTT. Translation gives CASSLVTGGGPDTQYF.

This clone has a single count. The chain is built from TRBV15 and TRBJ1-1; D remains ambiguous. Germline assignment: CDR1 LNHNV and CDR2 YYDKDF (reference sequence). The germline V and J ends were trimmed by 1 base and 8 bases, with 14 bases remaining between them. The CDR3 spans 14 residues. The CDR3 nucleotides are TGTGCCACCAGCAGAGTGGGTCAGGCCAAAGAAGCTTTCTTT. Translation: CATSRVGQAKEAFF.

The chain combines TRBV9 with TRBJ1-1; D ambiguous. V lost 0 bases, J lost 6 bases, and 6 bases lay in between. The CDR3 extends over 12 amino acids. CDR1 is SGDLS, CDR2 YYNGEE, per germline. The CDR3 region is CASSVGGPEAFF. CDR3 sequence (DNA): TGTGCCAGCAGCGTAGGTGGCCCTGAAGCTTTCTTT.

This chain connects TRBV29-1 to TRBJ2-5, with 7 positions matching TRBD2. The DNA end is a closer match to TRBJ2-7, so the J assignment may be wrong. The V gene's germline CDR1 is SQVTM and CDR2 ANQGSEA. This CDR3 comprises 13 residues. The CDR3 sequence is CSAGNREAHEQYF. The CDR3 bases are TGCAGCGCCGGGAACCGGGAGGCACACGAGCAGTACTTC.

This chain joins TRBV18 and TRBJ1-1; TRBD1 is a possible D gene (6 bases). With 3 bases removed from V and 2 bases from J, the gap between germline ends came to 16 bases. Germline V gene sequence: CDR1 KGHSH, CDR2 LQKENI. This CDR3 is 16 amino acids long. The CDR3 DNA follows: TGTGCCAGCTCACCGTTGGGGGCCCAGGCCAACACTGAAGCTTTCTTT. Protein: CASSPLGAQANTEAFF.

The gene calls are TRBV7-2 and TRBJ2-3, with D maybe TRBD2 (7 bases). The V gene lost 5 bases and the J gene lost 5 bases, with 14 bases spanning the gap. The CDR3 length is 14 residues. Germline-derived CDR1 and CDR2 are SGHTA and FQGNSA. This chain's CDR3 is CASSPRGRQDTQYF. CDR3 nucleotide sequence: TGTGCCAGCAGCCCGCGGGGGCGACAAGATACGCAGTATTTT.

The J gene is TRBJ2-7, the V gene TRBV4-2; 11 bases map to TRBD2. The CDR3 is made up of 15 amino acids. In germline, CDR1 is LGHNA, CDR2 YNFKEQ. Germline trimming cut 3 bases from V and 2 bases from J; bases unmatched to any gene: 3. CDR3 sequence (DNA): TGTGCCAGCAGCCAGCTTAGCGGGGGGGCCTACGAGCAGTACTTC. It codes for CASSQLSGGAYEQYF.

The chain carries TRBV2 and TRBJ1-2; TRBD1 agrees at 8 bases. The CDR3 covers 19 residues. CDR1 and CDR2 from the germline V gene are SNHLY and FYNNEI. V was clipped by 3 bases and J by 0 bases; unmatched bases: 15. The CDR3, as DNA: TGTGCCAGCAGTGAGTGGTCTCAGGGGGCATTTATAGCTAACTATGGCTACACCTTC. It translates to CASSEWSQGAFIANYGYTF.

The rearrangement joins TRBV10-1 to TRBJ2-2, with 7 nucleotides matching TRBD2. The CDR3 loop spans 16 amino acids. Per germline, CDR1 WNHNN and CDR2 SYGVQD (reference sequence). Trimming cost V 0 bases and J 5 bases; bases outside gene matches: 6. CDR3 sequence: CASSESGGLGTGELFF. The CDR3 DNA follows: TGCGCCAGCAGTGAGTCAGGAGGACTAGGTACCGGGGAGCTGTTTTTT.

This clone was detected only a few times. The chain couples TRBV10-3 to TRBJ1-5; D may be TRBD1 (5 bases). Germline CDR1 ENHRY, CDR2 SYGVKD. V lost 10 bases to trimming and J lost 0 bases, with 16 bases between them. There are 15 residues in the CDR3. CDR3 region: CASQTDAYSNQPQHF. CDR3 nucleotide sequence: TGTGCCAGCCAGACAGATGCTTATAGCAATCAGCCCCAGCATTTT.

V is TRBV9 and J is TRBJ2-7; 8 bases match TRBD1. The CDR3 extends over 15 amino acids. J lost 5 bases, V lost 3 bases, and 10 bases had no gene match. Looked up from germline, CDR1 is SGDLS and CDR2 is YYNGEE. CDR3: CASSEAGTGYDEQYF. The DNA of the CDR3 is TGTGCCAGCAGCGAAGCCGGGACAGGCTATGACGAGCAGTACTTC.

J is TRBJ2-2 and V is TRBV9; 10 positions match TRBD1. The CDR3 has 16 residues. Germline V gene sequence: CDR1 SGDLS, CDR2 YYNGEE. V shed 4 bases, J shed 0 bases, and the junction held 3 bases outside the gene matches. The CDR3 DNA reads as TGTGCCAGCAGCCCGACAGGGGGCTCGAACACCGGGGAGCTGTTTTTT. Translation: CASSPTGGSNTGELFF. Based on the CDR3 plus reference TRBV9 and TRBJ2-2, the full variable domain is DSGVTQTPKHLITATGQRVTLRCSPRSGDLSVYWYQQSLDQGLQFLIQYYNGEERAKGNILERFSAQQFPDLHSELNLSSLELGDSALYFCASSPTGGSNTGELFFGEGSRLTVL.

The DNA for the CDR3 is TGTGCCAGCAGTTTAAAAAACAGGGGGGATCAGCCCCAGCATTTT. Translation gives CASSLKNRGDQPQHF. The chain links TRBV27 to TRBJ1-5, with 8 bases matching TRBD1. The ends lost 2 bases at V and 5 bases at J; junction bases unmatched: 5. This CDR3 is built from 15 residues. Germline CDR1 MNHEY, CDR2 SMNVEV (reference sequence).

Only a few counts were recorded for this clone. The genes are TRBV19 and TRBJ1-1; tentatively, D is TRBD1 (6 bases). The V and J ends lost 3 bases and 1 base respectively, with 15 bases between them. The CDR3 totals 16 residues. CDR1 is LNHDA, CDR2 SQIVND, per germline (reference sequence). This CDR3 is CASSITGTLWNTEAFF. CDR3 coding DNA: TGTGCCAGTAGTATTACCGGGACACTTTGGAACACTGAAGCTTTCTTT.

The CDR3 is CASRSGQDTGELFF. The CDR3 coding sequence is TGTGCCAGCAGATCGGGACAAGACACCGGGGAGCTGTTTTTT. The gene calls are TRBV6-1 and TRBJ2-2, with D perhaps TRBD1 (6 bases). CDR1 and CDR2 (germline): MNHNS, SASEGT. The V gene lost 6 bases and the J gene lost 3 bases, with 11 bases spanning the gap. The CDR3 is made up of 14 amino acids.

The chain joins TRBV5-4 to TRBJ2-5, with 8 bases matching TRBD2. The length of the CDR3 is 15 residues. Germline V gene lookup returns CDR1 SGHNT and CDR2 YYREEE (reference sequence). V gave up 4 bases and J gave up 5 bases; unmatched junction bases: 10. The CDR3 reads CASSPTGTRKETQYF. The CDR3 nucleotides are TGTGCCAGCAGCCCGACCGGGACTAGGAAGGAGACCCAGTACTTC.

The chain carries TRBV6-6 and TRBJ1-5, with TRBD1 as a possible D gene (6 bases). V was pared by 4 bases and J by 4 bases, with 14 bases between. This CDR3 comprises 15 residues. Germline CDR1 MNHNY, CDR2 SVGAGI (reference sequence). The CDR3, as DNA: TGTGCCAGCAGTTTACAGGGCCCGCGGAATCAGCCCCAGCATTTT. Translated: CASSLQGPRNQPQHF.

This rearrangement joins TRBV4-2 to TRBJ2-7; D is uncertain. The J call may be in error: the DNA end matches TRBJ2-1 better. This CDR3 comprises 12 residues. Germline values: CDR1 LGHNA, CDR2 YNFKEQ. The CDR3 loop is CASSPGRREQFF. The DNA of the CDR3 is TGTGCCAGCAGCCCGGGCAGACGGGAGCAGTTCTTC.

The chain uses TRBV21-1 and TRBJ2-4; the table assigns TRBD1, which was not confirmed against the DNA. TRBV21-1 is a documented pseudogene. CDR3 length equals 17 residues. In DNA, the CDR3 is TGTGCTCCCGGAAGGGGGACAGTCTTGGGTAACCAAAACATTCAGTACTTC. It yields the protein CAPGRGTVLGNQNIQYF.

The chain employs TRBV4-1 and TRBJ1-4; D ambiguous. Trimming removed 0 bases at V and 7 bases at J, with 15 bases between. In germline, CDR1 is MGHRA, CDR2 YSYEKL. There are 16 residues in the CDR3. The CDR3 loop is CASSQESAGFSEKLFF. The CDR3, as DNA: TGCGCCAGCAGCCAAGAGTCAGCGGGGTTTAGTGAAAAACTGTTTTTT.

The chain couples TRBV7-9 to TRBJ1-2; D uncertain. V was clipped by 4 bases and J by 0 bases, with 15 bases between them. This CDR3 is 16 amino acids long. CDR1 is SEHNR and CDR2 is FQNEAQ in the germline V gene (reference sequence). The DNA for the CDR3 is TGTGCCAGCAGCTATGGGCATGGAAAGGCTAACTATGGCTACACCTTC. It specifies CASSYGHGKANYGYTF.

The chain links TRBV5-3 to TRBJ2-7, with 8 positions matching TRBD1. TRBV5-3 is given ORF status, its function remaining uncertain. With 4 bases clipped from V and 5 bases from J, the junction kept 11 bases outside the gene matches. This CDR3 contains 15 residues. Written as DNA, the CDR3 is TGTGCCAGAAGCGGGCACCGGGACAGGTCCGACGAGCAGTACTTC. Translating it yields CARSGHRDRSDEQYF.

This CDR3 is CASTIAGGRGYTF. For the CDR3, the DNA is TGTGCCAGCACAATCGCAGGGGGCAGAGGCTACACCTTC. The V and J genes are TRBV2 and TRBJ1-2, with 8 nucleotides matching TRBD1. Germline V lookup: CDR1 SNHLY, CDR2 FYNNEI. The ends lost 7 bases at V and 8 bases at J; junction bases unmatched: 9. The CDR3 spans 13 residues.

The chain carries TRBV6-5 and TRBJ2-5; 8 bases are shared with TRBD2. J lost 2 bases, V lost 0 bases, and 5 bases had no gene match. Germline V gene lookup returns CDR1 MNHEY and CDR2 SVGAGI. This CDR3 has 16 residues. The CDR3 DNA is TGTGCCAGCAGTTACTCCTCGGCTAGCGGGCAAGAGACCCAGTACTTC. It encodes CASSYSSASGQETQYF.

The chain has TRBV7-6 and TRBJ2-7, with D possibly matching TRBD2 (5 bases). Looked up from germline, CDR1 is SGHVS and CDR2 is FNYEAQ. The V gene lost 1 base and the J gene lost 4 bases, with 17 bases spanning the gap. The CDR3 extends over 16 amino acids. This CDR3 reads CASSLEGGTLSYEQYF. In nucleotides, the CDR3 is TGTGCCAGCAGCTTAGAAGGAGGAACCCTTTCTTACGAGCAGTACTTC.

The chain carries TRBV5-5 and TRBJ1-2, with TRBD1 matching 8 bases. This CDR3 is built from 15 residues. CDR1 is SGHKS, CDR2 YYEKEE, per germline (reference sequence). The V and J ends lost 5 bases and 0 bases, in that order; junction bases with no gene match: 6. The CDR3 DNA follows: TGTGCCAGCAGATGGACAGGGAGTTCTAACTATGGCTACACCTTC. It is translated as CASRWTGSSNYGYTF.

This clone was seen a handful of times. The chain's CDR3 is CASSYSFDEGYTF. In nucleotides, the CDR3 is TGTGCCAGCAGTTACTCGTTTGATGAGGGCTACACCTTC. The chain recombines TRBV6-5 with TRBJ1-2; unclear D gene. The CDR3 length is 13 residues. Germline V CDR1 and CDR2: MNHEY, SVGAGI. V dropped 0 bases and J dropped 8 bases, with 10 bases sitting between them.